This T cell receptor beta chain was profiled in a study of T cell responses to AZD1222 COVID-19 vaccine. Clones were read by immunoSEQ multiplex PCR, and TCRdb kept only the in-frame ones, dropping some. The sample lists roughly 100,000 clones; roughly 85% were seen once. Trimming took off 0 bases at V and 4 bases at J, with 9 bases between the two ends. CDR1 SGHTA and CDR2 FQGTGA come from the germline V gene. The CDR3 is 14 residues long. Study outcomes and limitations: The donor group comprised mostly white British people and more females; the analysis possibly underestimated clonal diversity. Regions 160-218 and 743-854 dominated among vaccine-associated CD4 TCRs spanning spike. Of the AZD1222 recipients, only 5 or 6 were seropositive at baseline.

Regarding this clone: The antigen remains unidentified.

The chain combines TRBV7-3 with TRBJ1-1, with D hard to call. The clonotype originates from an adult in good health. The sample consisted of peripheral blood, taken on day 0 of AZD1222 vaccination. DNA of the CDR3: TGTGCCAGCAGCTTAACGTCAGGCGGCACTGAAGCTTTCTTT. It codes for CASSLTSGGTEAFF.